The source of this T cell receptor beta chain is a study of cytomegalovirus exposure and HLA in healthy donors. Produced via immunoSEQ multiplex PCR; TCRdb's table is partial and in-frame only. The data contain over 200,000 clones, 70% to 90% of them singletons. Trimming stripped 8 bases from V and 7 bases from J, with 12 bases between. Per germline, CDR1 DFQATT and CDR2 SNEGSKA (reference sequence). The CDR3 sequence is 11 residues long. This clonotype originated in a woman aged 18-35 years in good health and CMV-seronegative. The rearrangement joins TRBV20-1 to TRBJ2-4; D is unclear. The source material was PBMCs. The CDR3 here is CSPRGSNIQYF. The CDR3 nucleotides are TGCAGTCCACGCGGATCCAACATTCAGTACTTC.